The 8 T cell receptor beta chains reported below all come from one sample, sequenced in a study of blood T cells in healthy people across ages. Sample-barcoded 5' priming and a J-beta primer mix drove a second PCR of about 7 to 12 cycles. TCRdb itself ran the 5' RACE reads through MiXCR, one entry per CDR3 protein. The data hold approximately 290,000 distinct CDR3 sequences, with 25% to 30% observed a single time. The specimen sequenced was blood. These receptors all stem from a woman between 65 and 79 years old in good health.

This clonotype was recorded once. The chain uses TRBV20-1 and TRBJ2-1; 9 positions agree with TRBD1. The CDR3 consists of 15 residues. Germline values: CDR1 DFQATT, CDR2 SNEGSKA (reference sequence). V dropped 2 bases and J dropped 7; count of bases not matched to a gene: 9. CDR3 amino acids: CSARYLGGTGNEQFF. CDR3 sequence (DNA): TGCAGTGCTAGATATCTCGGTGGGACAGGGAATGAGCAGTTCTTC.

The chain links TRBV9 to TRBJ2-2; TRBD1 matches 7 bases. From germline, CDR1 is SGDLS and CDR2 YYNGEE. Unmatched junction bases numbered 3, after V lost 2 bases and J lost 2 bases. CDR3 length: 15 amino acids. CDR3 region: CASSVGTANTGELFF. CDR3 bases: TGTGCCAGCAGCGTTGGGACAGCAAACACCGGGGAGCTGTTTTTT.

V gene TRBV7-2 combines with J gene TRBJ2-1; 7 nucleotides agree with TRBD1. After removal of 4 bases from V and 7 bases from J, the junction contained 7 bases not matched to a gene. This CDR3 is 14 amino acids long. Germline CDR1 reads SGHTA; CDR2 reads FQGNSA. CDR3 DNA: TGTGCCAGCAGCTCCCGGGACAGATTGAATGAGCAGTTCTTC. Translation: CASSSRDRLNEQFF.

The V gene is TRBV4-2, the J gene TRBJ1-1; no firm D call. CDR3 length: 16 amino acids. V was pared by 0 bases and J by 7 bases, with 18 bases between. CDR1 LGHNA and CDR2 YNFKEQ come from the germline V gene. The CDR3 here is CASSQDEVSSSGEAFF. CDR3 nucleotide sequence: TGTGCCAGCAGCCAAGATGAGGTCAGCTCGTCGGGTGAAGCTTTCTTT.

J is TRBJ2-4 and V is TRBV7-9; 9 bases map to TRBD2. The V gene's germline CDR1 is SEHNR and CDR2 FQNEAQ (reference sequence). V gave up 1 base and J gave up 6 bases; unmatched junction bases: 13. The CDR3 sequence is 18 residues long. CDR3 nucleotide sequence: TGTGCCAGCAGCTTAGGCGCTAGCGGGAATCAGGCGAGAAACATTCAGTACTTC. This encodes CASSLGASGNQARNIQYF.

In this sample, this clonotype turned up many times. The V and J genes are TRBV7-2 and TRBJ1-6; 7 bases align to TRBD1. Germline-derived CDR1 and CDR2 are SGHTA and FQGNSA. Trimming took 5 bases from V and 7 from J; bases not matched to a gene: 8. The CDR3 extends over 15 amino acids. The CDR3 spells CASSPGTGENSPLHF. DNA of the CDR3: TGTGCCAGCAGCCCAGGAACAGGGGAGAATTCACCCCTCCACTTT.

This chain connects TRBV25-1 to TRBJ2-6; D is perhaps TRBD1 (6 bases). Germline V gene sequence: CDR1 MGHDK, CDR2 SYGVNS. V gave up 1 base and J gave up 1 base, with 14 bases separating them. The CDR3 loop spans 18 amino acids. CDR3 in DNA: TGTGCCAGCAGTGAATCCGGGACATACAAATCTGGGGCCAACGTCCTGACTTTC. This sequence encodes CASSESGTYKSGANVLTF. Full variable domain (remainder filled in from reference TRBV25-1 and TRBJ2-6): EADIYQTPRYLVIGTGKKITLECSQTMGHDKMYWYQQDPGMELHLIHYSYGVNSTEKGDLSSESTVSRIRTEHFPLTLESARPSHTSQYLCASSESGTYKSGANVLTFGAGSRLTVL.

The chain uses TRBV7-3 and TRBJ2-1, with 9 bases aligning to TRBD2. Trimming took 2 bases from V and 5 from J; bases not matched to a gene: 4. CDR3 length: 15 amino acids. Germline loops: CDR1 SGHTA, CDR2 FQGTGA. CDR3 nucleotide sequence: TGTGCCAGCAGCTTAGGACTAGCGCAGAACAATGAGCAGTTCTTC. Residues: CASSLGLAQNNEQFF.